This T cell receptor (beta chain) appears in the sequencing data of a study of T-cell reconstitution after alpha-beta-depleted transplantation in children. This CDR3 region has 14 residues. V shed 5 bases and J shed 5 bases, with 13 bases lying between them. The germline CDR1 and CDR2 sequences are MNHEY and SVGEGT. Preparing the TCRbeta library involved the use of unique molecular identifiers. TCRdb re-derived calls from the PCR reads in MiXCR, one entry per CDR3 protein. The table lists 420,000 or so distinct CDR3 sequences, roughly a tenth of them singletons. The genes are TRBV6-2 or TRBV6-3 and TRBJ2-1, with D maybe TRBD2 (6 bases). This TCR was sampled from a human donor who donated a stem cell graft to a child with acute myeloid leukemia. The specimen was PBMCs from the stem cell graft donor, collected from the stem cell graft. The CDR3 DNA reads TGTGCCAGCAGTACACGGGGGTGGAACAATGAGCAGTTCTTC. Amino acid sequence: CASSTRGWNNEQFF.